This is a list of T cell receptor beta chains from one sample in a study of cytomegalovirus exposure and HLA in healthy donors. This table comes from immunoSEQ multiplex PCR, and its TCRdb copy is limited to in-frame clones, with some not included. The sample contains fewer than 85,000 clones, over 65% of which appear only once. Sequencing was performed on PBMCs. These TCRs come from a man in his forties in good health and CMV-seropositive. CDR3s include the opening cysteine and the closing phenylalanine or tryptophan. The D gene is left open where the match is weak. Some rows have no size entry. The others give once, few or many, or a class for an expanded clone.

clone size: NA; D gene: NA; J gene: TRBJ1-1; V gene: TRBV29-1; CDR3 DNA: TGCAGCGCAGGACAGTTTGAAGCTTTCTTT; CDR3 protein: CSAGQFEAFF
clone size: NA; D gene: NA; J gene: TRBJ1-2; V gene: TRBV19; CDR3 DNA: TGTGCCAGTAGTCAGCCCGGGGTTACCTATGGCTACACCTTC; CDR3 protein: CASSQPGVTYGYTF
clone size: NA; D gene: TRBD1; J gene: TRBJ2-7; V gene: TRBV14; CDR3 DNA: TGTGCCAGCAGCCTCCTCACGGACAGGTTCCTTTGGTACGAGCAGTACTTC; CDR3 protein: CASSLLTDRFLWYEQYF
clone size: NA; D gene: NA; J gene: TRBJ1-5; V gene: TRBV7-6; CDR3 DNA: TGTGCCAGCAGCTTAGACTGGAATCAGCCCCAGCATTTT; CDR3 protein: CASSLDWNQPQHF
clone size: NA; D gene: NA; J gene: TRBJ2-1; V gene: TRBV7-9; CDR3 DNA: TGTGCCAGCAGCTTACAAAGCGGGCACAATGAGCAGTTCTTC; CDR3 protein: CASSLQSGHNEQFF
clone size: NA; D gene: NA; J gene: TRBJ1-1; V gene: TRBV18; CDR3 DNA: TGTGCCAGCTCGCCGGGGGACACTGAAGCTTTCTTT; CDR3 protein: CASSPGDTEAFF
clone size: NA; D gene: TRBD2; J gene: TRBJ2-7; V gene: TRBV7-3; CDR3 DNA: TGTGCCAGCAGCCCCAGCGGGGGAAATTATCTCGAGCAGTACTTC; CDR3 protein: CASSPSGGNYLEQYF
clone size: NA; D gene: NA; J gene: TRBJ2-1; V gene: TRBV27; CDR3 DNA: TGTGCCAGCAGTCGCTACAATGAGCAGTTCTTC; CDR3 protein: CASSRYNEQFF
clone size: NA; D gene: NA; J gene: TRBJ1-1; V gene: TRBV14; CDR3 DNA: TGTGCCAGCAGCGCGGAACTACGGAACACTGAAGCTTTCTTT; CDR3 protein: CASSAELRNTEAFF
clone size: NA; D gene: NA; J gene: TRBJ2-3; V gene: TRBV28; CDR3 DNA: TGTGCCAGCAGTTCCCGGGACTCTAGCACAGATACGCAGTATTTT; CDR3 protein: CASSSRDSSTDTQYF
clone size: NA; D gene: TRBD1; J gene: TRBJ2-2; V gene: TRBV2; CDR3 DNA: TGTGCCAGCAGAAGGGACAGGGGAACCGGGGAGCTGTTTTTT; CDR3 protein: CASRRDRGTGELFF
clone size: few; D gene: NA; J gene: TRBJ1-4; V gene: TRBV7-6; CDR3 DNA: TGTGCCAGCAGCCTCCGGACATTTTACCATGAAAAACTGTTTTTT; CDR3 protein: CASSLRTFYHEKLFF
clone size: few; D gene: NA; J gene: TRBJ1-1; V gene: TRBV6-1; CDR3 DNA: TGTGCCAGCAATGGGGACTCCTTCATGAACACTGAAGCTTTCTTT; CDR3 protein: CASNGDSFMNTEAFF
clone size: NA; D gene: NA; J gene: TRBJ2-5; V gene: TRBV28; CDR3 DNA: TGTGCCAGCAGTTCCCCGACTTTCAGGGGAGCCCAAGAGACCCAGTACTTC; CDR3 protein: CASSSPTFRGAQETQYF
clone size: NA; D gene: NA; J gene: TRBJ1-6; V gene: TRBV6-5; CDR3 DNA: TGTGCCAGCAGCCGATCTGACGGGACTCCTTCGCCCCTCCACTTT; CDR3 protein: CASSRSDGTPSPLHF
clone size: once; D gene: TRBD1; J gene: TRBJ2-2; V gene: TRBV9; CDR3 DNA: TGTGCCAGCAGTAAACAGGGGGCGCACACCGGGGAGCTGTTTTTT; CDR3 protein: CASSKQGAHTGELFF
clone size: NA; D gene: TRBD1; J gene: TRBJ2-6; V gene: TRBV6-5; CDR3 DNA: TGTGCCAGCGCCCCGACAGGGGATGGGGCCAACGTCCTGACTTTC; CDR3 protein: CASAPTGDGANVLTF
clone size: once; D gene: TRBD2; J gene: TRBJ2-3; V gene: TRBV4-2; CDR3 DNA: TGTGCCAGCAGCCAAGGCAGGGGGGGACTAGCGAGCACAGATACGCAGTATTTT; CDR3 protein: CASSQGRGGLASTDTQYF
clone size: NA; D gene: NA; J gene: TRBJ2-5; V gene: TRBV4-3; CDR3 DNA: TGCGCCAGCAGCCAAGGGCAGGAAGAGACCCAGTACTTC; CDR3 protein: CASSQGQEETQYF
clone size: NA; D gene: TRBD1; J gene: TRBJ1-1; V gene: TRBV5-4; CDR3 DNA: TGTGCCAGCAGCCAAGGACAGGGGCGGGAAGGTGAAGCTTTCTTT; CDR3 protein: CASSQGQGREGEAFF
clone size: NA; D gene: TRBD1; J gene: TRBJ1-3; V gene: TRBV5-4; CDR3 DNA: TGTGCCAGCAGCGGGACAGGGGGATTGAAAAACTCTGGAAACACCATATATTTT; CDR3 protein: CASSGTGGLKNSGNTIYF
clone size: few; D gene: TRBD2; J gene: TRBJ2-1; V gene: TRBV2; CDR3 DNA: TGTGCCACCGGACTAGCGGGAGACGATGAGCAGTTCTTC; CDR3 protein: CATGLAGDDEQFF
clone size: NA; D gene: TRBD2; J gene: TRBJ2-4; V gene: TRBV19; CDR3 DNA: TGTGCCAGTAGTATGGCGGTAGCGGGAGGGCCGGGCAAAAACATTCAGTACTTC; CDR3 protein: CASSMAVAGGPGKNIQYF
clone size: NA; D gene: NA; J gene: TRBJ2-7; V gene: TRBV28; CDR3 DNA: TGTGCCAGCTCCCTTTCCTCCTACGAGCAGTACTTC; CDR3 protein: CASSLSSYEQYF
clone size: NA; D gene: TRBD1; J gene: TRBJ2-7; V gene: TRBV11-2; CDR3 DNA: TGTGCCAGCAGCTCTGACAGGGGCGAGCAGTACTTC; CDR3 protein: CASSSDRGEQYF
clone size: NA; D gene: NA; J gene: TRBJ2-5; V gene: TRBV7-2; CDR3 DNA: TGTGCCAGCAGCCTCCAGCGGGTCTTCCAAGAGACCCAGTACTTC; CDR3 protein: CASSLQRVFQETQYF
clone size: once; D gene: NA; J gene: TRBJ2-7; V gene: TRBV27; CDR3 DNA: TGTGCCAGCAGTCCTGTGCAGTTGAGCGACGAGCAGTACTTC; CDR3 protein: CASSPVQLSDEQYF